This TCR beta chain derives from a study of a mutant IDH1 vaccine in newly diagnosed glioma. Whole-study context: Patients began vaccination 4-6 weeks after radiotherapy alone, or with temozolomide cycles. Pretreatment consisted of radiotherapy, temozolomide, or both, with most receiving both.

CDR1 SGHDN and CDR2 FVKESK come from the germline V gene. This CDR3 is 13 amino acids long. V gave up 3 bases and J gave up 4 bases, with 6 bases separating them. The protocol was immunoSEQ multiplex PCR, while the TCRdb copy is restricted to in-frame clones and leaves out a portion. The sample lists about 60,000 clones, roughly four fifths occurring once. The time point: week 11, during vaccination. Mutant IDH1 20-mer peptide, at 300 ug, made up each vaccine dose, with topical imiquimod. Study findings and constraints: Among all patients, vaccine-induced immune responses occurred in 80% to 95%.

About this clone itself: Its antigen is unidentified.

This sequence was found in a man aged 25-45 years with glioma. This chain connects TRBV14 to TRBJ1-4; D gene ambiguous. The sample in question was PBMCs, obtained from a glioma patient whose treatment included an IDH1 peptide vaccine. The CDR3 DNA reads TGTGCCAGCAGCCACGGCATTAATGAAAAACTGTTTTTT. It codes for CASSHGINEKLFF. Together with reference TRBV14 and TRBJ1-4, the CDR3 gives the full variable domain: EAGVTQFPSHSVIEKGQTVTLRCDPISGHDNLYWYRRVMGKEIKFLLHFVKESKQDESGMPNNRFLAERTGGTYSTLKVQPAELEDSGVYFCASSHGINEKLFFGSGTQLSVL.